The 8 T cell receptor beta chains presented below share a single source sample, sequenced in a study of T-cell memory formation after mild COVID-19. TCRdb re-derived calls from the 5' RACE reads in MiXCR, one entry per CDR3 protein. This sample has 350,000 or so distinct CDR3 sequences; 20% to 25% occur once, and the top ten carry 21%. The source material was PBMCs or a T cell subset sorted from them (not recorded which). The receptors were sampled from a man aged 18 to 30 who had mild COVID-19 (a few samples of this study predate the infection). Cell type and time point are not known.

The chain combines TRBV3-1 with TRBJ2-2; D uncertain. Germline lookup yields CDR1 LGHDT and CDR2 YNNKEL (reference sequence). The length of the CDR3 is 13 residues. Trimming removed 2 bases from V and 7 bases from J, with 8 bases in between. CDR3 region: CASSQSTSGELFF. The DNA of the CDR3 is TGTGCCAGCAGCCAATCTACCAGCGGGGAGCTGTTTTTT.

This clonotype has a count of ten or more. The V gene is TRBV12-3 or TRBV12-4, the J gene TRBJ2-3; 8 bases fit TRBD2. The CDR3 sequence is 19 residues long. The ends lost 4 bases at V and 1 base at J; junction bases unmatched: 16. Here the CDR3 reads CASSWTPLRGSGGTDTQYF. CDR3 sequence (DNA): TGTGCCAGCAGTTGGACCCCCCTCCGGGGTAGCGGGGGCACAGATACGCAGTATTTT.

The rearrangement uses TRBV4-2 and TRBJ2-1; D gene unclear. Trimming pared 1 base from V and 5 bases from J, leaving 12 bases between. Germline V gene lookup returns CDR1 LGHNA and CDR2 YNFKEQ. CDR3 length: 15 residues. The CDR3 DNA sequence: TGTGCCAGCAGCCAAGTTGATAGCTGGGACAATGAGCAGTTCTTC. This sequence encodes CASSQVDSWDNEQFF.

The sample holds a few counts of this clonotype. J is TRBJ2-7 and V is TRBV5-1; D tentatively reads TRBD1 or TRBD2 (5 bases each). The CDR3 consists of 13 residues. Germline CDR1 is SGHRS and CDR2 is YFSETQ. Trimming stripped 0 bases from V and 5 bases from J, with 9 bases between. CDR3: CASSLGLGDEQYV. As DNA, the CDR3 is TGCGCCAGCAGCTTGGGACTGGGGGACGAGCAGTACGTC.

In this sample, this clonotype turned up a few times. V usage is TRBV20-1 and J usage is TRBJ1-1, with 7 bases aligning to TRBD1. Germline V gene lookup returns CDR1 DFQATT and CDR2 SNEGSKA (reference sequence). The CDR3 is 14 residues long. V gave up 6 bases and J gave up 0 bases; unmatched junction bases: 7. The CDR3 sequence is CSAVPGTVNTEAFF. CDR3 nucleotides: TGCAGTGCCGTTCCCGGGACAGTGAACACTGAAGCTTTCTTT.

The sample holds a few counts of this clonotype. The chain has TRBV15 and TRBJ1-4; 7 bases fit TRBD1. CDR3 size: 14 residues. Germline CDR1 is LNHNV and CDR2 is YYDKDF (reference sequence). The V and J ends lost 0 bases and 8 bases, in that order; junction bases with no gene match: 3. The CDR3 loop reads CATSRDRDSEKLFF. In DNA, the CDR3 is TGTGCCACCAGCAGAGATCGGGACAGCGAAAAACTGTTTTTT.

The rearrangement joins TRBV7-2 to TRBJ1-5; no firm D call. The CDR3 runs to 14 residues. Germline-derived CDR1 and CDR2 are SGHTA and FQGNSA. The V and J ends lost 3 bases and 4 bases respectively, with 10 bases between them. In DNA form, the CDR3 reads TGTGCCAGCAGCTTCTCGACGCAGAATCAGCCCCAGCATTTT. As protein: CASSFSTQNQPQHF.

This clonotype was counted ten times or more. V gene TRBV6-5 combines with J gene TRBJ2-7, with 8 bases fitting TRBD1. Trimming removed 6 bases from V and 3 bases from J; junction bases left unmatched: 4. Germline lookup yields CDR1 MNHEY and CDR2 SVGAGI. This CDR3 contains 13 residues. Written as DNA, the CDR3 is TGTGCCAGCAGACTCGACAGGGGCTACGAGCAGTACTTC. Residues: CASRLDRGYEQYF.